The following is a T cell receptor beta chain sequence with its context. This sample was included in a study of glioma-infiltrating T cells after dendritic cell vaccination. Using immunoSEQ multiplex PCR, the repertoire was profiled, and TCRdb retains in-frame clones only, with some absent. The sample shows about 64,000 clones, roughly 86% of them seen only once. V dropped 5 bases and J dropped 4; count of bases not matched to a gene: 11. There are 18 residues in the CDR3. The germline CDR1 and CDR2 sequences are SGHNT and YENEEA. Sample time point: after dendritic cell vaccination, including at tumor progression/relapse.

The chain employs TRBV11-3 and TRBJ2-6, with TRBD1 matching over 10 bases. This specimen was blood, taken after dendritic cell vaccination. The TCR was taken from a human donor with glioblastoma. In DNA form, the CDR3 reads TGTGCCAGCAGCCCTTTAGACAGGGGGCTTCGCGGGGCCAACGTCCTGACTTTC. Translating gives CASSPLDRGLRGANVLTF.